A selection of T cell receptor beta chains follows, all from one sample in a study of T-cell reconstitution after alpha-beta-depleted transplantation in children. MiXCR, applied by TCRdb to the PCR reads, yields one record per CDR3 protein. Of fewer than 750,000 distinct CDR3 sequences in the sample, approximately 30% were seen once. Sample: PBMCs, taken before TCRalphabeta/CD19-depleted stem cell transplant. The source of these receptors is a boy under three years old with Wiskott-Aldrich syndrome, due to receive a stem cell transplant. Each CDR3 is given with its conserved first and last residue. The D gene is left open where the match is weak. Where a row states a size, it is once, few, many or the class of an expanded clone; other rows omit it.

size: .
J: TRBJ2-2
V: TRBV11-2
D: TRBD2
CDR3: CASRPTSGRSGGGELFF
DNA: TGTGCCAGCAGGCCGACTAGCGGGAGATCGGGAGGCGGGGAGCTGTTTTTT

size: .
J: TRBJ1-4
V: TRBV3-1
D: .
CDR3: CASRQSYGGEKLFF
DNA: TGTGCCAGCCGCCAGAGTTATGGGGGTGAAAAACTGTTTTTT

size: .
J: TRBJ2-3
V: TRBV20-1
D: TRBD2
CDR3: CSARGRRVDTQYF
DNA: TGCAGTGCCCGCGGGAGGAGGGTAGATACGCAGTATTTT

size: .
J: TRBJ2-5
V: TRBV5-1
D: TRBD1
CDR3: CASSWTGGLETQYF
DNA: TGCGCCAGCAGCTGGACAGGGGGATTGGAGACCCAGTACTTC

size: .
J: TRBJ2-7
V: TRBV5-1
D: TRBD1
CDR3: CASSLGQGLHEQYF
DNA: TGCGCCAGCAGCTTGGGACAGGGTCTCCACGAGCAGTACTTC

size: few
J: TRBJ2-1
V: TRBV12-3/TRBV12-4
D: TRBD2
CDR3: CASTVAGGPDNEQFF
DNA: TGTGCCAGCACCGTAGCGGGAGGGCCCGACAATGAGCAGTTCTTC

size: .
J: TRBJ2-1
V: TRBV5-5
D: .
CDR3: CASLPGSSYNEQFF
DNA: TGTGCCAGCCTGCCGGGGAGCTCCTACAATGAGCAGTTCTTC

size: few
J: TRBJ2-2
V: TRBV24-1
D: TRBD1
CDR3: CATSDPGGRNTGELFF
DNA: TGTGCCACCAGTGACCCAGGGGGCAGGAACACCGGGGAGCTGTTTTTT

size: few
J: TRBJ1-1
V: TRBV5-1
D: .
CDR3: CASSHGSSNTEAFF
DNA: TGCGCCAGCAGTCATGGAAGTTCGAACACTGAAGCTTTCTTT

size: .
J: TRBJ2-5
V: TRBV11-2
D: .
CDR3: CASSLGPKITQYF
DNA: TGTGCCAGCAGCTTAGGCCCGAAAATTACCCAGTACTTC

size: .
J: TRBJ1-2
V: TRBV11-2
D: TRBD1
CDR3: CASSLIQPRQGTPTYGYTF
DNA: TGTGCCAGCAGCCTAATACAGCCCCGACAGGGAACCCCCACTTATGGCTACACCTTC

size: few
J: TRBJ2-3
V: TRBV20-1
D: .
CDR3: CSARDVQRTSTDTQYF
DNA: TGCAGTGCTAGAGATGTGCAGCGGACTAGCACAGATACGCAGTATTTT

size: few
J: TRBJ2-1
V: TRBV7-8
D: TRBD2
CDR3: CASSLVLAGHNEQFF
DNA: TGTGCCAGCAGCTTAGTTCTAGCGGGACACAATGAGCAGTTCTTC

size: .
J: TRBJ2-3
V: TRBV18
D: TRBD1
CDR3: CASSPRQGATDTQYF
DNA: TGTGCCAGCTCCCCAAGGCAGGGGGCAACAGATACGCAGTATTTT

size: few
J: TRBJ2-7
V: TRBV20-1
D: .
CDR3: CSAIRRGGEQYF
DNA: TGCAGTGCTATTAGGAGGGGCGGCGAGCAGTACTTC

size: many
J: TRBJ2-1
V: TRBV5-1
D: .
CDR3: CASSLEDNEQFF
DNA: TGCGCCAGCAGCTTGGAGGACAATGAGCAGTTCTTC

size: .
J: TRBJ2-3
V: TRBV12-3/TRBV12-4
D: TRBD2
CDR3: CASSRKILAGVADTQYF
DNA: TGTGCCAGCAGTCGAAAGATTCTAGCGGGAGTGGCAGATACGCAGTATTTT

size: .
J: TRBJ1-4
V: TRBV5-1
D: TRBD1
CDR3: CASSAIQGAREKLFF
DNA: TGCGCCAGCAGCGCCATACAGGGGGCGAGGGAAAAACTGTTTTTT

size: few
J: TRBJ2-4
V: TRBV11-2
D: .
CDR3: CASSGLRAKNIQYF
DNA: TGTGCCAGCTCGGGACTTCGAGCCAAAAACATTCAGTACTTC

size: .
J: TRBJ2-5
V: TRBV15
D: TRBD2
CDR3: CATSRSGTIKETQYF
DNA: TGTGCCACCAGCAGATCCGGGACTATCAAAGAGACCCAGTACTTC

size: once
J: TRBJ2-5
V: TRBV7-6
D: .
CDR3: CASSLTQGQETQYF
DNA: TGTGCCAGCAGCTTGACTCAGGGCCAAGAGACCCAGTACTTC

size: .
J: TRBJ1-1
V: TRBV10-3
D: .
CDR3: CAISAGRANTEAFF
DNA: TGTGCCATCAGCGCCGGAAGGGCGAACACTGAAGCTTTCTTT

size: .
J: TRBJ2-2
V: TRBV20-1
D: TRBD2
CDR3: CSARDLVGRATGELFF
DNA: TGCAGTGCTAGAGATTTGGTCGGGAGGGCAACCGGGGAGCTGTTTTTT

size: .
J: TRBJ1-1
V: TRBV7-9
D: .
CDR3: CASSLEVTGAFF
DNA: TGTGCCAGCAGCTTAGAGGTCACAGGAGCTTTCTTT

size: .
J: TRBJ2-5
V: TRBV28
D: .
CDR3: CASSKSQETQYF
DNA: TGTGCCAGCAGCAAAAGTCAGGAGACCCAGTACTTC

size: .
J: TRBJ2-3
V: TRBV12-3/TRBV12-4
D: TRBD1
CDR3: CASTSTGGLSTDTQYF
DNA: TGTGCCAGCACGTCGACAGGGGGGTTATCTACAGATACGCAGTATTTT

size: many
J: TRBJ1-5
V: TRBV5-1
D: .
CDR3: CASSLTGTGNQPQHF
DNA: TGTGCCAGCAGCTTAACCGGGACGGGAAATCAGCCCCAGCATTTT

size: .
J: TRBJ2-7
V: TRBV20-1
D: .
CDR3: CSAIVMLQDSYEQYF
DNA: TGCAGTGCCATCGTAATGTTACAGGACTCCTACGAGCAGTACTTC